The 27 T cell receptor beta chains below were found in one sample sequenced in a study of CD8 T cells in ankylosing spondylitis. From the 5' RACE reads, TCRdb called clonotypes with MiXCR, one entry per CDR3 protein. The sample carries about 250,000 distinct CDR3 sequences, 32% recorded once. Material: blood, either unsorted or a sorted T cell fraction (not recorded which). These receptors all come from a male donor with ankylosing spondylitis or in good health (not recorded which).

The genes are TRBV7-9 and TRBJ2-5, with TRBD2 identical over 8 bases. CDR1 is SEHNR and CDR2 is FQNEAQ in the germline V gene (reference sequence). Trimming cost V 5 bases and J 4 bases; bases outside gene matches: 6. This CDR3 contains 14 residues. DNA for the CDR3: TGTGCCAGCAGCCGCTCCGGGGGGGGAGAGACCCAGTACTTC. The encoded protein is CASSRSGGGETQYF.

This sequence joins TRBV6-1 and TRBJ1-5, with 9 bases lining up with TRBD1. This CDR3 has 15 residues. CDR1 and CDR2 from the germline V gene are MNHNS and SASEGT. Germline trimming cut 6 bases from V and 0 bases from J; bases unmatched to any gene: 3. The CDR3 bases are TGTGCCAGCAGGGACAGGGGATATAGCAATCAGCCCCAGCATTTT. Encoded protein: CASRDRGYSNQPQHF.

This chain uses TRBV6-1 with TRBJ2-1, with 11 nucleotides matching TRBD2. V was clipped by 6 bases and J by 7 bases; unmatched bases: 8. This CDR3 region has 15 residues. Per germline, CDR1 MNHNS and CDR2 SASEGT. The CDR3 sequence: CASRQSGTSGNEQFF. The CDR3 bases are TGTGCCAGCAGACAATCCGGGACTAGCGGTAATGAGCAGTTCTTC.

The rearrangement joins TRBV10-3 to TRBJ2-1, with 13 bases lining up with TRBD2. CDR3 size: 17 residues. Germline assignment: CDR1 ENHRY and CDR2 SYGVKD. Unmatched junction bases numbered 5, after V lost 4 bases and J lost 2 bases. The CDR3 loop reads CAISGQLAGGAYNEQFF. Written as DNA, the CDR3 is TGTGCCATCAGTGGACAACTAGCGGGGGGGGCCTACAATGAGCAGTTCTTC.

The CDR3 loop reads CSVLGGAVTDTQYF. CDR3 in DNA: TGCAGCGTCCTTGGGGGGGCGGTCACGGATACGCAGTATTTT. The genes are TRBV29-1 and TRBJ2-3, with TRBD2 as a possible D gene (7 bases). The CDR3 spans 14 residues. Germline V gives CDR1 SQVTM, CDR2 ANQGSEA. Deletions cut 6 bases from V and 6 bases from J, with 19 bases between.

The rearrangement links TRBV10-1 to TRBJ2-7; a weak D match, TRBD2 (5 bases). CDR1 and CDR2 from the germline V gene are WNHNN and SYGVQD (reference sequence). With 0 bases removed from V and 7 bases from J, the gap between germline ends came to 16 bases. This CDR3 has 15 residues. CDR3 in amino acids: CASSESAVTSAEQYF. The CDR3 DNA sequence: TGCGCCAGCAGTGAGTCAGCGGTAACTTCAGCTGAGCAGTACTTC.

In its sample, this clonotype was seen a few times. This sequence joins TRBV12-3 or TRBV12-4 and TRBJ1-3, with D possibly being TRBD1 (5 bases). The CDR3 length is 14 residues. Trimming took 3 bases from V and 9 from J, leaving 15 bases between them. The CDR3 bases are TGTGCCAGCAGTTTCCCGGGGACGGCTCGCACCATATATTTT. Protein product: CASSFPGTARTIYF.

This clonotype was seen more than once but under ten times. V is TRBV20-1 and J is TRBJ2-7; 7 bases are a match to TRBD1. Germline lookup yields CDR1 DFQATT and CDR2 SNEGSKA (reference sequence). CDR3 length: 13 amino acids. V shed 1 base and J 5 bases; nucleotides not matched to a gene: 5. In DNA, the CDR3 is TGCAGTGCTAGAGGGGGACAGTCTGACGAGCAGTACTTC. As protein: CSARGGQSDEQYF.

This chain links TRBV27 with TRBJ2-1; no clear D gene. Trimming left V 2 bases short and J 6 bases short, with 11 bases between. CDR3 length equals 14 residues. Germline loops: CDR1 MNHEY, CDR2 SMNVEV (reference sequence). In DNA, the CDR3 is TGTGCCAGCAGTTTAGACCCCGTGCCCAATGAGCAGTTCTTC. Protein sequence: CASSLDPVPNEQFF.

The rearrangement joins TRBV4-1 to TRBJ2-3; 10 bases line up with TRBD1. Germline CDR1 is MGHRA and CDR2 is YSYEKL. Unmatched junction bases numbered 3, after V lost 9 bases and J lost 3 bases. This CDR3 comprises 13 residues. The CDR3 sequence is CASRQGATDTQYF. DNA of the CDR3: TGCGCCAGTAGACAGGGGGCAACAGATACGCAGTATTTT.

This clonotype has ten or more counts. The genes are TRBV20-1 and TRBJ1-2; 8 bases align to TRBD1. V lost 2 bases, J lost 4 bases, and 6 bases stayed unmatched. Germline loops: CDR1 DFQATT, CDR2 SNEGSKA (reference sequence). CDR3 size: 14 residues. Here the CDR3 DNA reads TGCAGTGCTAGAATCGGGACAGGATCCTATGGCTACACCTTC. As protein: CSARIGTGSYGYTF.

This clonotype was counted between two and nine times. The V and J genes are TRBV20-1 and TRBJ2-1, with D perhaps TRBD2 (7 bases). Trimming cost V 3 bases and J 2 bases, with 11 bases left between them. The CDR3 consists of 14 residues. Germline V gene sequence: CDR1 DFQATT, CDR2 SNEGSKA (reference sequence). DNA for the CDR3: TGCAGTGCTAGGAAGGGGGGGCCCTACAATGAGCAGTTCTTC. It yields the protein CSARKGGPYNEQFF.

This clonotype was seen more than once but under ten times. The chain's CDR3 is CASSLSGGAGSNEQFF. CDR3 DNA: TGTGCCAGCAGCCTCAGCGGGGGGGCGGGATCCAATGAGCAGTTCTTC. The chain recombines TRBV11-2 with TRBJ2-1, with 10 nucleotides matching TRBD2. The CDR3 totals 16 residues. V shed 5 bases, J shed 6 bases, and the junction held 10 bases outside the gene matches. The germline gives CDR1 SGHAT, CDR2 FQNNGV.

This clonotype was detected only a few times. One end of the junction varies from germline; a read error may be responsible. This sequence joins TRBV12-3 or TRBV12-4 and TRBJ1-5; the match to TRBD1 covers 7 bases. The CDR3 runs to 13 residues. CDR3 in DNA: TGTGCCAGCAGCCGGACAGGCAAACAGCCCCAGCATTTT. Translating it yields CASSRTGKQPQHF.

The chain employs TRBV5-1 and TRBJ2-3, with 10 bases that match TRBD2. The germline V gene has CDR1 SGHRS and CDR2 YFSETQ. The CDR3 runs to 18 residues. Trimming removed 0 bases from V and 2 bases from J; junction bases left unmatched: 9. The CDR3 is CASSLGLAGAKHTDTQYF. CDR3 bases: TGCGCCAGCAGCTTGGGCCTAGCGGGGGCGAAACACACAGATACGCAGTATTTT.

The genes are TRBV20-1 and TRBJ2-3; D is unresolved. V lost 5 bases and J lost 6, with 15 bases in between. This CDR3 is 13 amino acids long. Germline loops: CDR1 DFQATT, CDR2 SNEGSKA (reference sequence). The CDR3 protein is CSAPSPKLDTQYF. As DNA, the CDR3 is TGCAGTGCTCCATCCCCTAAGTTGGATACGCAGTATTTT.

The chain joins TRBV12-3 or TRBV12-4 to TRBJ2-3, with D possibly TRBD1 on 6 matching bases. CDR3 size: 17 residues. V was clipped by 8 bases and J by 0 bases, with 21 bases between them. CDR3 protein: CASLRTRGGQSTDTQYF. The CDR3 coding sequence is TGTGCCAGCCTCCGAACACGGGGCGGACAGAGCACAGATACGCAGTATTTT.

The chain has TRBV27 and TRBJ2-2; TRBD1 matches 10 bases. J gave up 5 bases and V 4 bases, and 1 base lay outside the gene matches. Germline loops: CDR1 MNHEY, CDR2 SMNVEV (reference sequence). The CDR3 is 14 residues long. The CDR3, as DNA: TGTGCCAGCAGTTGGGGACAGGGGACCGGGGAGCTGTTTTTT. Translated, it gives CASSWGQGTGELFF.

In its sample, this clonotype was seen a few times. V is TRBV27 and J is TRBJ2-1; 7 nucleotides match TRBD2. Per germline, CDR1 MNHEY and CDR2 SMNVEV (reference sequence). The trim removed 0 bases at V and 5 bases at J, leaving 10 bases unmatched. The length of the CDR3 is 17 residues. The CDR3 bases are TGTGCCAGCAGTTTATCGTGGGGCGGGGGACCGAACAATGAGCAGTTCTTC. It yields the protein CASSLSWGGGPNNEQFF.

This clonotype was counted between two and nine times. V and J are TRBV29-1 and TRBJ1-2; weak D call: TRBD1 (5 bases). There are 12 residues in the CDR3. Germline V gene sequence: CDR1 SQVTM, CDR2 ANQGSEA. V dropped 5 bases and J dropped 4 bases, with 11 bases sitting between them. Here the CDR3 reads CSVPGGGYGYTF. CDR3 nucleotide sequence: TGCAGCGTTCCCGGGGGTGGCTATGGCTACACCTTC. Looking up the rest from reference TRBV29-1 and TRBJ1-2 gives the full variable domain: SAVISQKPSRDICQRGTSLTIQCQVDSQVTMMFWYRQQPGQSLTLIATANQGSEATYESGFVIDKFPISRPNLTFSTLTVSNMSPEDSSIYLCSVPGGGYGYTFGSGTRLTVV.

This clonotype was seen repeatedly, ten times or more. This rearrangement joins TRBV20-1 to TRBJ2-1, with 11 positions matching TRBD2. From germline, CDR1 is DFQATT and CDR2 SNEGSKA (reference sequence). The trim removed 3 bases at V and 9 bases at J, leaving 10 bases unmatched. The CDR3 runs to 15 residues. The CDR3 DNA reads as TGCAGTGCTAGGGAACTAGCGGGGGAAAATGTTGAGCAGTTCTTC. As protein: CSARELAGENVEQFF.

The V gene is TRBV29-1, the J gene TRBJ2-1; D might be TRBD2 (5 bases). The V gene lost 4 bases and the J gene lost 2 bases, with 9 bases spanning the gap. The CDR3 length is 13 residues. Germline V CDR1 and CDR2: SQVTM, ANQGSEA. CDR3 DNA: TGCAGCGTTGGGATACTAGCCTACAATGAGCAGTTCTTC. This sequence encodes CSVGILAYNEQFF.

There are many counts of this clonotype. The junction does not match germline at one end; this may be a read error. This chain joins TRBV12-3 or TRBV12-4 and TRBJ2-7; D not resolved. The CDR3 has 13 residues. CDR3 nucleotides: TGTGCCAGCAGCTTAGGCCAGTCCTACGAGCAGTACTTC. Amino acids: CASSLGQSYEQYF.

The genes are TRBV12-3 or TRBV12-4 and TRBJ2-7, with a weak D call TRBD2 (5 bases). The CDR3 runs 14 residues. V was shortened by 6 bases and J by 6 bases, with 18 bases between the two germline ends. In DNA, the CDR3 is TGTGCCAGCAGACCCACGACGGGGTTCGGCGAGCAGTACTTC. As protein: CASRPTTGFGEQYF.

This clonotype has only a few counts. The gene calls are TRBV6-5 and TRBJ2-5, with 8 bases identical to TRBD1. Germline V gene data show CDR1 as MNHEY and CDR2 as SVGAGI. J lost 9 bases, V lost 0 bases, and 6 bases had no gene match. The CDR3 length is 14 residues. CDR3 loop: CASSYSSGGVSQYF. The CDR3, as DNA: TGTGCCAGCAGTTACTCATCAGGGGGCGTATCCCAGTACTTC.

This clonotype came up a few times. The chain is built from TRBV6-1 and TRBJ2-7; 13 bases match TRBD2. The CDR3 is 18 residues long. CDR1 MNHNS and CDR2 SASEGT come from the germline V gene. Trimming removed 5 bases from V and 3 bases from J; junction bases left unmatched: 13. The CDR3 bases are TGTGCCAGCAGTCCCAACCCACGACTAGCGGGGGGCAGCTACGAGCAGTACTTC. It encodes CASSPNPRLAGGSYEQYF.

The chain has TRBV12-3 or TRBV12-4 and TRBJ2-2, with D perhaps matching TRBD1 or TRBD2 (6 bases each). Trimming left V 5 bases short and J 7 bases short, with 17 bases between. The CDR3 consists of 15 residues. For the CDR3, the DNA is TGTGCCAGCAGTCTTCGGTCGGGGGCGCTCGGGGAGCTGTTTTTT. It translates to CASSLRSGALGELFF.